This TCR beta chain comes out of a study of CD8+ T cells in alopecia areata. Study details: Oral tofacitinib (5 to 10 mg twice daily) was administered to treated patients. Tofacitinib continued for 6 to 18 months and was then withheld for 6 months.

Of note for this clone: Its antigen is currently unknown.

Study conclusions and caveats: For lesional scalp, especially alopecia totalis/universalis, clonality was higher than in normal scalp.

Germline-derived CDR1 and CDR2 are LNHDA and SQIVND (reference sequence). V was clipped by 5 bases and J by 1 base; unmatched bases: 4. The CDR3 has 15 amino acids. TCR sequencing used cDNA made by reverse transcription of extracted RNA. The protocol was immunoSEQ multiplex PCR, while the TCRdb copy is restricted to in-frame clones and leaves out a portion. The sample includes about 120,000 clones, 30% to 40% of them seen just once. The J gene is TRBJ2-1, the V gene TRBV19; 8 bases are shared with TRBD1. The receptor was isolated from a human donor with alopecia areata. Sequenced: CD4+ T cells sorted from blood. The CDR3 bases are TGTGCCAGTAGTGAGCAGGGGGCGTCCTACAATGAGCAGTTCTTC. Its protein product is CASSEQGASYNEQFF.